The rows below give T cell receptor beta chains drawn from one sample of a study of CD8 T cells in Susac syndrome. TCRdb used MiXCR to reprocess the immunoSEQ multiplex PCR reads, holding one entry per CDR3 protein. The data show 200,000 to 300,000 distinct CDR3 sequences, with 90% to 97% seen just once and 0.08% to 0.11% held by the top ten. Material for sequencing was CD4+ T cells from PBMCs. These receptors were taken from a human donor with Susac syndrome. The CDR3 runs from the conserved cysteine through the conserved F or W. The order of the fields is V gene, J gene, CDR3 protein.

TRBV28	TRBJ1-4	CACQQGFNEKLFF
TRBV20-1	TRBJ2-3	CSASGGGRVDTQYF
TRBV5-1	TRBJ1-1	CASRTGGPEAFF
TRBV6-2/TRBV6-3	TRBJ1-1	CASRGIGGPEAFF
TRBV20-1	TRBJ1-5	CSASAGNQPQHF
TRBV6-1	TRBJ2-1	CASRGPGEVGEQFF
TRBV28	TRBJ2-1	CATTHGTPAYNEQFF
TRBV6-6	TRBJ2-7	CASSFGQSYEQYF
TRBV5-4	TRBJ2-1	CASSSAGTRGHQNEQFF
TRBV7-2	TRBJ2-7	CASSPRGRPWEQYF
TRBV19	TRBJ2-3	CASSTAPKLGRDTDTQYF
TRBV20-1	TRBJ2-7	CSARDTLAGGPYEQYF
TRBV30	TRBJ1-5	CAWSEGSNQPQHF
TRBV9	TRBJ2-5	CASSVGRRPWGETQYF
TRBV20-1	TRBJ2-2	CSATDGLKNTGELFF
TRBV30	TRBJ2-6	CAWSPLFLGQGGLLGANVLTF
TRBV5-6	TRBJ1-5	CASSLLKGIDQPQHF
TRBV3-1	TRBJ1-1	CASSYTGTGSGEAFF
TRBV28	TRBJ1-2	CASTGQGVRDGYTF
TRBV30	TRBJ2-2	CAWSGGFGSTGELFF
TRBV30	TRBJ2-3	CAWNRVGDTQYF
TRBV6-5	TRBJ2-7	CASREESSYEQYF
TRBV5-1	TRBJ2-7	CASSTQGVEQYF
TRBV27	TRBJ2-7	CASSFRGAPYEQYF
TRBV5-6	TRBJ2-5	CASSFFQTDQETQYF
TRBV3-1	TRBJ2-1	CASRKLAGGSLVNEQFF